What follows describes a single TCR beta chain. No antigen is known for it. The CDR3 totals 13 residues. Germline V gene lookup returns CDR1 SGHRS and CDR2 YFSETQ. The V and J ends lost 4 bases and 4 bases, in that order; junction bases with no gene match: 4. As every portion of the isolated RNA was reverse transcribed, the sequencing read expressed TCRB transcripts. Clones were sequenced by immunoSEQ multiplex PCR, and TCRdb holds only the in-frame ones, with some missing. The repertoire includes about 410,000 clones, roughly 14% of them detected once, and 0.035% to 0.045% sits in the top ten. Populations isolated by sorting all had purity greater than 95%. The data were obtained in a study of beta chain features in type 1 diabetes. Study conclusions and caveats: No resolution was reached here on whether HLA type influences TCRB rearrangement. VDJ junctions in type 1 diabetes patients carried more deletions and fewer insertions.

Material: naive CD4+ T cells from blood. The clonotype was recovered from a man aged 25-45 years in good health. This chain joins TRBV5-1 and TRBJ2-7; 8 bases match TRBD1. CDR3 sequence (DNA): TGCGCCAGCAGCCTTTGGACAGGGTACGAGCAGTACTTC. It encodes CASSLWTGYEQYF.